These T cell receptor beta chains were read from a single sample in a study of T cell changes during pregnancy in multiple sclerosis. Assay: immunoSEQ multiplex PCR; the TCRdb copy retains only in-frame clones and omits some. The table has 100,000 or so clones, around 94% seen once. This specimen consisted of peripheral blood, obtained after pregnancy. These TCRs come from a female donor in good health, enrolled as a control in a pregnancy study. CDR3s include the opening cysteine and the closing phenylalanine or tryptophan. The order of the fields is D gene, J gene, V gene, clone size, CDR3 DNA, CDR3 protein. D genes are given only for firm matches. Not every row has a clone size; where given, it reads once, few, many or a size class.

>TRBD2|TRBJ2-2|TRBV19|-
TGTGCCAGTAGTCAAACTAGGGCGGGAGGGCCGCACACCGGGGAGCTGTTTTTT
CASSQTRAGGPHTGELFF
>-|TRBJ1-1|TRBV2|-
TGTGCCAGCAGTGAATATCCCCAAGGCGGCACTGAAGCTTTCTTT
CASSEYPQGGTEAFF
>-|TRBJ2-3|TRBV5-4|-
TGTGCCAGCAGCCTGGTAGGTCTCGGGAGCACAGATACGCAGTATTTT
CASSLVGLGSTDTQYF
>TRBD2|TRBJ2-2|TRBV29-1|-
TGCAGCGTTGCCTATCCTAGCGGGAGTATCACCGGGGAGCTGTTTTTT
CSVAYPSGSITGELFF
>-|TRBJ2-2|TRBV28|-
TGTGCCAGCAAGGGGGAACGTTGGGGCACCGGGGAGCTGTTTTTT
CASKGERWGTGELFF
>-|TRBJ2-5|TRBV6-1|-
TGTGCCAGCAGCGACGGGACACTCCAAGAGACCCAGTACTTC
CASSDGTLQETQYF
>-|TRBJ1-3|TRBV19|-
TGTGCCAGTAGTACCGGGGGTTCGGCGGCCTACACCATATATTTT
CASSTGGSAAYTIYF
>-|TRBJ2-1|TRBV5-1|-
TGCGCCAGCAGCTCGGACGGCGGGGAGCAGTTCTTC
CASSSDGGEQFF
>TRBD2|TRBJ2-1|TRBV14|-
TGTGCCAGCAGTCCTAGCGGGAGGGTTTCGTTCTTC
CASSPSGRVSFF
>-|TRBJ2-5|TRBV5-1|-
TGCGCCAGCAGCTTGGAACAGCCCCCGGTCGGGACCCAGTACTTC
CASSLEQPPVGTQYF
>-|TRBJ1-2|TRBV9|-
TGTGCCAGCAGCGTCGGCGGAAACTATGGCTACACCTTC
CASSVGGNYGYTF
>TRBD2|TRBJ2-1|TRBV5-1|-
TGCGCCAGCAGCTCGGGACTAGCGCCTGAGCAGTTCTTC
CASSSGLAPEQFF
>-|TRBJ2-7|TRBV18|-
TGTGCCAGCTCACCCAGGGGCCGGTCCGAGCAGTACTTC
CASSPRGRSEQYF
>-|TRBJ2-7|TRBV7-9|once
TGTGCCAGCAGCCCAGTGTTCGGCGGAAGCTCCTACGAGCAGTACTTC
CASSPVFGGSSYEQYF
>-|TRBJ1-1|TRBV19|-
TGTGCCAGTAGTATCTCGGCAGGGCTGAACACTGAAGCTTTCTTT
CASSISAGLNTEAFF
>-|TRBJ1-5|TRBV11-2|-
TGTGCCAGCAGCTTTTTACAGGGCCAGCCCCAGCATTTT
CASSFLQGQPQHF
>TRBD1|TRBJ1-5|TRBV27|-
TGTGCCAGCAGTAGGCGCGCCGGGACAGGGAACAATCAGCCCCAGCATTTT
CASSRRAGTGNNQPQHF
>-|TRBJ2-3|TRBV11-2|once
TGTGCCAGCAGCTTAGAGGGCAGGGGTACAGATACGCAGTATTTT
CASSLEGRGTDTQYF
>TRBD2|TRBJ2-5|TRBV2|-
TGTGCCAGCAAGGCCCAGCGGGACGGAAAGACCCAGTACTTC
CASKAQRDGKTQYF
>TRBD2|TRBJ2-1|TRBV5-1|-
TGCGCCAGCACCATCGTAGGCGGGGGGAATATGAATGAGCAGTTCTTC
CASTIVGGGNMNEQFF
>-|TRBJ1-3|TRBV19|-
TGTGCCAGTAGTATGCACACAGGGCCCTCTGGAAACACCATATATTTT
CASSMHTGPSGNTIYF
>-|TRBJ2-7|TRBV5-1|-
TGCGCCAGCAGCATTGACAGATTCTACGAGCAGTACTTC
CASSIDRFYEQYF
>TRBD2|TRBJ2-2|TRBV18|-
TGTGCCAGCTCACCACCTAGCGGGAGGGCCGGGGAGCTGTTTTTT
CASSPPSGRAGELFF
>-|TRBJ2-7|TRBV18|-
TGTGCCAGCTCACCCCTGGGCGGTGGAGGGATCGTCTACGAGCAGTACTTC
CASSPLGGGGIVYEQYF
>-|TRBJ1-5|TRBV6-1|-
TGTGCCAGCAGTGATCGGACTTCTGGTAGCAATCAGCCCCAGCATTTT
CASSDRTSGSNQPQHF
>-|TRBJ1-2|TRBV5-1|-
TGCGCCAGCAGTTTACACCCCAAGGACGGGAGCTATGGCTACACCTTC
CASSLHPKDGSYGYTF